The rows below give T cell receptor beta chains drawn from one sample of a study of T cell responses to AZD1222 COVID-19 vaccine. Data came from immunoSEQ multiplex PCR; TCRdb stores just in-frame clones and leaves some out. The table includes around 140,000 clones, over 85% detected once. This specimen was peripheral blood, taken on day 0 of AZD1222 vaccination. These receptors all stem from an adult in good health. CDR3s leave out the opening cysteine and the closing phenylalanine or tryptophan.

j_call v_call cdr3_aa
TRBJ2-5 TRBV11-2 ASRRPGGQETQY
TRBJ2-7 TRBV5-1 ASSLRGAGEQY
TRBJ2-2 TRBV4-1 ASSQESRGGVGTGELF
TRBJ1-5 TRBV7-2 ASSVGQSVQPQH
TRBJ1-6 TRBV28 ASSFVSPPLH
TRBJ1-3 TRBV28 ASSFATALHSGNTIY
TRBJ2-5 TRBV19 ASSIGLAGVGTQY
TRBJ2-5 TRBV4-1 ASSPGLAGEETQY
TRBJ1-1 TRBV4-1 ASSQRGIGVGTEAF
TRBJ1-4 TRBV5-5 ASSLSTWAEEKLF
TRBJ1-5 TRBV7-2 ASSLDFRGQPQH
TRBJ1-5 TRBV5-1 ASSFEGNQPQH
TRBJ1-1 TRBV9 ASSALTKGDEAF
TRBJ1-3 TRBV13 ASTGGLGDPENTIY
TRBJ2-3 TRBV7-3 ASSLGLAGVTDTQY
TRBJ1-1 TRBV7-3 ASSPSGGTNTEAF
TRBJ2-7 TRBV6-4 ASKDWGPRSYEQY
TRBJ1-2 TRBV28 ASSLGQLYGYT
TRBJ1-4 TRBV7-9 ASSLVPDTNEKLF
TRBJ2-2 TRBV11-3 ASSPPGRRELF
TRBJ1-4 TRBV27 ASSPLRGSLATNEKLF
TRBJ2-7 TRBV3-1/TRBV3-2 ASSQQASYEQY
TRBJ2-7 TRBV13 ASSFGGGREQY
TRBJ1-2 TRBV6-5 ASSYDKAPYGYT
TRBJ2-7 TRBV5-1 ASSLRQGYTYEQY
TRBJ2-5 TRBV5-1 ASSQASGQETQY
TRBJ1-4 TRBV19 ASSSGQGTAKLF
TRBJ1-2 TRBV5-1 ASGLTGSDRGGYT
TRBJ2-4 TRBV20-1 SASSRLRNIQY
TRBJ2-1 TRBV27 ASSRGQGSSYNEQF
TRBJ2-5 TRBV5-1 ASSSGLARRETQY
TRBJ2-1 TRBV7-9 ASSMSGSSYNEQF
TRBJ2-1 TRBV6-4 ASSLLGGSPNNEQF
TRBJ2-7 TRBV27 ASKGHSYEQY
TRBJ2-7 TRBV19 ASGLAGGRQY
TRBJ1-1 TRBV27 ASSFGPNTEAF
TRBJ1-5 TRBV4-1 ASSQAPGKGREQPQH
TRBJ1-4 TRBV7-9 ASSLRGREKLF
TRBJ2-7 TRBV27 ASSPSPPYEQY
TRBJ2-3 TRBV19 ASSIGGTKGTQY
TRBJ2-2 TRBV5-4 ASSQSQGAYTGELF
TRBJ2-7 TRBV6-5 ASSYLRGDEQY
TRBJ2-7 TRBV11-2 ASSLDRGPSYEQY
TRBJ1-1 TRBV6-1 ASSEKGTGGTEAF